Listed below are T cell receptor beta chains from one sample, sequenced in a study of response to subunit inactivated influenza vaccine. TCRdb re-called the RT-PCR reads with MiXCR, one entry per CDR3 protein. The sample holds about 530,000 distinct CDR3 sequences; approximately 12% are singletons and the top ten take around 9.6%. The specimen was PBMCs from blood, collected on the day of vaccination. These receptors were obtained from a man aged 45-65 years who received an inactivated influenza vaccine. The CDR3 runs from the conserved cysteine through the conserved F or W. The D gene is left open where the match is weak. Expanded clones are given a class, and other clones once, few, many or no size at all.

j_gene: TRBJ2-3
d_gene: TRBD1
abundance: few
v_gene: TRBV28
CDR3aa: CASSPTTGVGTDTQYF
CDR3nt: TGTGCCAGCAGTCCAACTACAGGGGTTGGTACAGATACGCAGTATTTT

j_gene: TRBJ2-1
d_gene: TRBD2
abundance: few
v_gene: TRBV10-2
CDR3aa: CAGGGGSGGARNEQFF
CDR3nt: TGCGCCGGAGGGGGGGGGAGCGGGGGGGCTCGGAATGAGCAGTTCTTC

j_gene: TRBJ2-1
d_gene: TRBD2
abundance: few
v_gene: TRBV4-2
CDR3aa: CASSQGERGVNEQFF
CDR3nt: TGTGCCAGCAGCCAAGGTGAGCGGGGAGTGAATGAGCAGTTCTTC

j_gene: TRBJ2-2
d_gene: -
abundance: few
v_gene: TRBV5-1
CDR3aa: CASSLGHQNTGELFF
CDR3nt: TGCGCCAGCAGCTTGGGACACCAGAACACCGGGGAGCTGTTTTTT

j_gene: TRBJ2-3
d_gene: -
abundance: -
v_gene: TRBV3-1
CDR3aa: CATSQGARLSPTDTQYF
CDR3nt: TGTGCCACCAGCCAAGGGGCAAGGTTGAGTCCCACAGATACGCAGTATTTT

j_gene: TRBJ1-3
d_gene: -
abundance: few
v_gene: TRBV20-1
CDR3aa: CSALRSSPGNTIYF
CDR3nt: TGCAGTGCTTTAAGGTCATCTCCTGGAAACACCATATATTTT

j_gene: TRBJ2-3
d_gene: TRBD2
abundance: few
v_gene: TRBV7-7
CDR3aa: CASSPGLASNRGAQYF
CDR3nt: TGTGCCAGCAGCCCCGGACTAGCGTCCAATCGAGGGGCGCAGTATTTT

j_gene: TRBJ2-2
d_gene: TRBD2
abundance: -
v_gene: TRBV5-4
CDR3aa: CASSLPSGGTGELFF
CDR3nt: TGTGCCAGCAGCTTGCCTAGCGGGGGGACCGGGGAGCTGTTTTTT

j_gene: TRBJ2-7
d_gene: -
abundance: few
v_gene: TRBV28
CDR3aa: CASSSSGNPGEQYF
CDR3nt: TGTGCCAGCAGCTCCTCAGGGAACCCTGGCGAGCAGTACTTC

j_gene: TRBJ2-1
d_gene: TRBD2
abundance: -
v_gene: TRBV7-2
CDR3aa: CASSIGLAGVEQFF
CDR3nt: TGTGCCAGCAGCATAGGACTAGCGGGAGTAGAACAGTTCTTC

j_gene: TRBJ2-7
d_gene: -
abundance: many
v_gene: TRBV29-1
CDR3aa: CSVDGPGTGEQYF
CDR3nt: TGCAGCGTTGATGGCCCGGGGACCGGCGAGCAGTACTTC

j_gene: TRBJ2-1
d_gene: -
abundance: -
v_gene: TRBV5-1
CDR3aa: CASSSWVEQFF
CDR3nt: TGCGCCAGCAGCTCCTGGGTCGAGCAGTTCTTC

j_gene: TRBJ2-2
d_gene: -
abundance: -
v_gene: TRBV12-3/TRBV12-4
CDR3aa: CASSPNLRVRTGELFF
CDR3nt: TGTGCCAGCAGTCCGAATTTGAGGGTACGCACCGGGGAGCTGTTTTTT

j_gene: TRBJ1-1
d_gene: -
abundance: -
v_gene: TRBV5-1
CDR3aa: CASSEGGQNTEAFF
CDR3nt: TGCGCCAGCAGCGAGGGGGGACAGAACACTGAAGCTTTCTTT

j_gene: TRBJ2-1
d_gene: TRBD2
abundance: many
v_gene: TRBV6-2/TRBV6-3
CDR3aa: CASSYSGLAGGPHNEQFF
CDR3nt: TGTGCCAGCAGTTATAGCGGACTAGCGGGAGGGCCACACAATGAGCAGTTCTTC

j_gene: TRBJ2-7
d_gene: TRBD2
abundance: -
v_gene: TRBV5-1
CDR3aa: CASSTGTSGGEQYF
CDR3nt: TGCGCCAGCAGTACCGGGACTAGCGGGGGCGAGCAGTACTTC

j_gene: TRBJ2-1
d_gene: TRBD1
abundance: -
v_gene: TRBV7-3
CDR3aa: CASSLVGQDRAPNEQFF
CDR3nt: TGTGCCAGCAGCTTAGTGGGGCAGGACAGGGCGCCCAATGAGCAGTTCTTC

j_gene: TRBJ2-5
d_gene: -
abundance: few
v_gene: TRBV5-6
CDR3aa: CASSLPGTTQETQYF
CDR3nt: TGTGCCAGCAGCTTACCTGGGACAACACAAGAGACCCAGTACTTC

j_gene: TRBJ2-3
d_gene: TRBD2
abundance: -
v_gene: TRBV5-1
CDR3aa: CASSPGLEYHVRTDTQYF
CDR3nt: TGCGCCAGCAGCCCCGGACTAGAGTATCACGTAAGGACAGATACGCAGTATTTT

j_gene: TRBJ2-7
d_gene: -
abundance: -
v_gene: TRBV20-1
CDR3aa: CSVGGYSYEQYF
CDR3nt: TGCAGTGTAGGCGGGTACTCCTACGAGCAGTACTTC

j_gene: TRBJ2-7
d_gene: -
abundance: -
v_gene: TRBV7-8
CDR3aa: CASSFYADPYEQYF
CDR3nt: TGTGCCAGCAGTTTTTACGCGGACCCCTACGAGCAGTACTTC

j_gene: TRBJ1-1
d_gene: -
abundance: -
v_gene: TRBV6-2/TRBV6-3
CDR3aa: CASSYVDTVPFF
CDR3nt: TGTGCCAGCAGTTACGTGGACACAGTTCCTTTCTTT

j_gene: TRBJ2-7
d_gene: -
abundance: few
v_gene: TRBV5-1
CDR3aa: CASSLRGRTYEQYF
CDR3nt: TGCGCCAGCAGCTTGCGAGGGAGAACCTACGAGCAGTACTTC

j_gene: TRBJ2-5
d_gene: -
abundance: -
v_gene: TRBV9
CDR3aa: CASSVGPEETQYF
CDR3nt: TGTGCCAGCAGCGTAGGTCCAGAAGAGACCCAGTACTTC

j_gene: TRBJ2-7
d_gene: -
abundance: few
v_gene: TRBV7-9
CDR3aa: CASKGDKSSYEQYF
CDR3nt: TGTGCCAGCAAGGGAGACAAGAGCTCCTACGAGCAGTACTTC

j_gene: TRBJ2-7
d_gene: -
abundance: -
v_gene: TRBV18
CDR3aa: CASSPTAGSYEQYF
CDR3nt: TGTGCCAGCTCACCCACGGCAGGGTCCTACGAGCAGTACTTC

j_gene: TRBJ2-3
d_gene: -
abundance: few
v_gene: TRBV3-1
CDR3aa: CASSRKKASLAQGGSPDTQYF
CDR3nt: TGTGCCAGCAGCCGTAAAAAGGCTTCGCTGGCACAGGGAGGATCACCGGATACGCAGTATTTT

j_gene: TRBJ2-7
d_gene: -
abundance: few
v_gene: TRBV6-1
CDR3aa: CASSPSGLAGYEQYF
CDR3nt: TGTGCCAGCAGTCCTTCGGGTCTAGCCGGCTACGAGCAGTACTTC